This T cell receptor (beta chain) was observed in a study of T-cell reconstitution after alpha-beta-depleted transplantation in children. Broader study findings: One year post-transplant, T-cell counts and diversity were largely derived from T cells produced anew. There were reportedly several hundred expanded graft clones from which alpha-beta T cells came about two months after transplant.

A TCRbeta library incorporating unique molecular identifiers was prepared. In TCRdb, the PCR reads were re-called with MiXCR into one record per CDR3 protein. This table has 250,000 to 400,000 distinct CDR3 sequences, 23% appearing once. The ends lost 4 bases at V and 0 bases at J; junction bases unmatched: 7. CDR1 is SGHKS and CDR2 is YYEKEE in the germline V gene (reference sequence). CDR3 length: 17 amino acids. This clonotype appeared a few times. Its antigen is unknown. The starting material was PBMCs, mostly from graft donor cells, obtained 180 days after TCRalphabeta/CD19-depleted stem cell transplant. The chain employs TRBV5-5 and TRBJ1-5; TRBD1 matches at 10 bases. The TCR comes from a male patient between 10 and 17 years old who had a stem cell transplant for acute lymphoblastic leukemia, so the T cells may come from the graft donor. CDR3 region: CASSMGQGSYSNQPQHF. CDR3 sequence (DNA): TGTGCCAGCAGCATGGGACAGGGGAGTTATAGCAATCAGCCCCAGCATTTT.